This TCR beta chain came from a study of early T cells in non-severe SARS-CoV-2 infection. The wider study: Sequenced bulk RNA came from whole blood that was unsorted, and chains were unpaired. Study-level findings and limits: Clonotype matching in VDJdb favored anti-spike CD8 responses and did not capture private and CD4 specificities.

Individual cDNA molecules each received unique molecular identifiers attached to them. TCRdb recomputed calls from the 5' RACE reads with MiXCR, one row per CDR3 protein. The table has some 82,000 distinct CDR3 sequences, approximately 12% seen once. V lost 5 bases and J 11 bases, leaving 24 bases between the germline ends. The CDR3 is made up of 15 amino acids. From germline, CDR1 is MNHEY and CDR2 SVGAGI. In this sample, this clonotype turned up a few times. Antigen unknown. The receptor's source is an adult who was a healthcare worker with PCR-confirmed SARS-CoV-2 infection or an uninfected control (not recorded which). The chain is built from TRBV6-5 and TRBJ1-1, with a tentative D call TRBD1 (6 bases). The sequencing used whole blood, collected at baseline. The CDR3 sequence: CASSPTGTPSNGAFF. The CDR3 DNA reads as TGTGCCAGCAGTCCTACTGGGACACCATCCAACGGGGCTTTCTTT.